A selection of T cell receptor beta chains follows, all from one sample in a study of blood T cell repertoires in COVID-19. TCRdb's copy holds only in-frame clones and misses some; the assay was immunoSEQ multiplex PCR. Of about 320,000 clones in the sample, about nine tenths are singletons; the top ten hold 5.2%. The material sequenced was PBMCs or T cells enriched from blood (not recorded which). These receptors were collected from a man aged 60-69 years who had recovered from COVID-19. The CDR3 runs from the conserved cysteine through the conserved F or W. A D gene is named only where the DNA matches it firmly. Size is omitted from some rows. Given values are once, few, many or a class for expanded clones.

TRBV18	-	TRBJ1-1	TRBD1	TGTGCCAGCTCACGAACGACAGGGGGGAACACTGAAGCTTTCTTT	CASSRTTGGNTEAFF
TRBV6-9	once	TRBJ1-4	TRBD1	TGTGCCAGCAGGCCGGGACAGGCTAATGAAAAACTGTTTTTT	CASRPGQANEKLFF
TRBV5-6	-	TRBJ2-3	TRBD2	TGTGCCAGCAGCCGAAATAGCGGGAAGCCATCCACAGATACGCAGTATTTT	CASSRNSGKPSTDTQYF
TRBV18	-	TRBJ2-2	-	TGTGCCAGCTCATTTTTTACAGGGAACGCCGGGGAGCTGTTTTTT	CASSFFTGNAGELFF
TRBV28	-	TRBJ2-1	-	TGTGCCAGCAGTTATCTAACGCCATCCTACAATGAGCAGTTCTTC	CASSYLTPSYNEQFF
TRBV7-3	-	TRBJ2-3	TRBD2	TGTGCCAGCAGCCTAGGGACTAGCGGTACAGATACGCAGTATTTT	CASSLGTSGTDTQYF
TRBV11-2	once	TRBJ2-7	TRBD2	TGTGCCAGCCGACTAGCGGGAGGGTCCTACGAGCAGTACTTC	CASRLAGGSYEQYF
TRBV29-1	-	TRBJ1-2	TRBD1	TGCAGCGTCGCGGGACAGGGAGGCGACTATGGCTACACCTTC	CSVAGQGGDYGYTF
TRBV7-9	-	TRBJ2-7	TRBD2	TGTGCCAGCAGCTTAAAGGGCGGGAGTTATCCGGGTGAGCAGTACTTC	CASSLKGGSYPGEQYF
TRBV28	-	TRBJ1-4	-	TGTGCCAGCAGTACCCTAGGGGTATTGGACCCGGCAACTAATGAAAAACTGTTTTTT	CASSTLGVLDPATNEKLFF
TRBV3-1/TRBV3-2	-	TRBJ1-2	-	TGTGCCAGCAGCCAAGATTTCCCCCGGACAGATGGCTCCTATGGCTACACCTTC	CASSQDFPRTDGSYGYTF
TRBV28	-	TRBJ2-2	TRBD1	TGTGCCAGCATCTCACCCCCTGGGACAGGGCACGGGGAGCTGTTTTTT	CASISPPGTGHGELFF
TRBV5-6	-	TRBJ1-1	-	TGTGCCAGCAGCTTGATGTCACATTCACCCACTGAAGCTTTCTTT	CASSLMSHSPTEAFF
TRBV5-1	once	TRBJ1-5	-	TGCGCCAGCAGCCCGGACGGGGTGGAACAGCCCCAGCATTTT	CASSPDGVEQPQHF
TRBV19	-	TRBJ2-5	TRBD2	TGTGCCAGTAGTATGCCCCGGTCTAGCGGGAGACAAGAGACCCAGTACTTC	CASSMPRSSGRQETQYF
TRBV2	-	TRBJ2-5	TRBD2	TGTGCCAGCGTGTGGTTTTTGCGGGAGGGTGGGGAGACCCAGTACTTC	CASVWFLREGGETQYF
TRBV19	few	TRBJ2-7	TRBD1	TGTGCCAGTAGTATCTCGGGACAGGGTCGCATCGAGCAGTACTTC	CASSISGQGRIEQYF
TRBV10-3	-	TRBJ1-5	TRBD1	TGTGCCATCAGTGAGTCGAACCTAGGGATCAGGGGGCGAATTAGCAATCAGCCCCAGCATTTT	CAISESNLGIRGRISNQPQHF
TRBV29-1	-	TRBJ1-1	-	TGCAGCGTTGAAACGGTGAACACTGAAGCTTTCTTT	CSVETVNTEAFF
TRBV28	-	TRBJ1-5	-	TGTGCCAGCAGCCCCCTGTCTCGTTATCAGCCCCAGCATTTT	CASSPLSRYQPQHF
TRBV3-1/TRBV3-2	-	TRBJ2-1	-	TGTGCCAGCAGGGCACAGTCCTACAATGAGCAGTTCTTC	CASRAQSYNEQFF
TRBV3-1/TRBV3-2	once	TRBJ1-4	TRBD1	TGTGCCAGCAGCCAGGGACAGGGGTACGAAAAACTGTTTTTT	CASSQGQGYEKLFF
TRBV5-1	-	TRBJ2-1	TRBD2	TGCGCCAGCAGCCCGATAGCGGGAGGTACCTACAATGAGCAGTTCTTC	CASSPIAGGTYNEQFF
TRBV25-1	-	TRBJ2-7	TRBD1	TGTGCCAGCGACCAGGGACAGGGGATGGGGGAGCAGTACTTC	CASDQGQGMGEQYF
TRBV6-4	-	TRBJ2-2	TRBD2	TGTGCCAGCAGTCTCTCTAGCGGGAACACCGGGGAGCTGTTTTTT	CASSLSSGNTGELFF
TRBV7-8	-	TRBJ2-1	-	TGTGCCAGCAGCCACCGCCGACGAAGACTAGAGCTCCATTCGAATGAGCAGTTCTTC	CASSHRRRRLELHSNEQFF
TRBV28	-	TRBJ1-2	-	TGTGCCAGCAGTTTATTGGGTGGAGTCAATGGCTACACCTTC	CASSLLGGVNGYTF
TRBV9	-	TRBJ2-5	-	TGTGCCAGCAGCACCACAGGGTCAGGAGAGACCCAGTACTTC	CASSTTGSGETQYF
TRBV3-1/TRBV3-2	-	TRBJ2-3	TRBD2	TGTGCCAGCAGCCTCCCTTCTAGCGGGAGCCGAGATACGCAGTATTTT	CASSLPSSGSRDTQYF
TRBV5-4	-	TRBJ2-5	TRBD1	TGTGCCAGCAGCTTGGGAGGGACAGGGGGGAGGGAGACCCAGTACTTC	CASSLGGTGGRETQYF
TRBV6-5	-	TRBJ1-5	-	TGTGCCAGCAGTACTACCCGTTATCAGCCCCAGCATTTT	CASSTTRYQPQHF
TRBV14	-	TRBJ2-7	TRBD2	TGTGCCAGCAGCCAACTAGCGGGAGGGTCCTACGAGCAGTACTTC	CASSQLAGGSYEQYF
TRBV24-1	-	TRBJ1-5	TRBD1	TGTGCCACCAGTGACCCGGGACAGGGGGGTCCCAATCAGCCCCAGCATTTT	CATSDPGQGGPNQPQHF
TRBV3-1/TRBV3-2	-	TRBJ1-4	-	TGTGCCAGCAGCCAAGGCGGGAGGCTTGAAAAACTGTTTTTT	CASSQGGRLEKLFF
TRBV9	-	TRBJ2-3	-	TGTGCCAGCAGCGTAGAAATTACTAGCACAGATACGCAGTATTTT	CASSVEITSTDTQYF
TRBV19	-	TRBJ2-5	-	TGTGCCAGTAGTATAATGGGCAGTCAAGAGACCCAGTACTTC	CASSIMGSQETQYF
TRBV2	once	TRBJ1-1	-	TGTGCCAGCAGAGATACAGGGCACTCAGAAGCTTTCTTT	CASRDTGHSEAFF
TRBV27	-	TRBJ2-1	TRBD2	TGTGCCAGCACGCCGAATTCGGGACTAGCGGGAATTCAGTTCTTC	CASTPNSGLAGIQFF
TRBV7-9	-	TRBJ1-5	TRBD1	TGTGCCAGCAGCTTATTGCTGGGACAGCGAAATCAGCCCCAGCATTTT	CASSLLLGQRNQPQHF
TRBV5-6	-	TRBJ1-1	-	TGTGCCAGCAGCATACAGGGAAGCACTGAAGCTTTCTTT	CASSIQGSTEAFF
TRBV5-1	once	TRBJ2-3	TRBD1	TGCGCCAGCAGCCCTACAGGGGTAAGCGAGACAGATACGCAGTATTTT	CASSPTGVSETDTQYF
TRBV3-1/TRBV3-2	-	TRBJ1-1	-	TGTGCCAGCAGCCAATCGGGGATTCACACTGAAGCTTTCTTT	CASSQSGIHTEAFF
TRBV11-3	-	TRBJ2-1	TRBD1	TGTGCCAGCAGTTACCGACAGGGTTATGAGCAGTTCTTC	CASSYRQGYEQFF
TRBV12-3/TRBV12-4	-	TRBJ1-2	TRBD1	TGTGCCAGCAGTTCGGGACAGACCTATGGCTACACCTTC	CASSSGQTYGYTF
TRBV29-1	-	TRBJ2-3	-	TGCAGCGTTGAACTGGGCAGGGGTACGCAGTATTTT	CSVELGRGTQYF
TRBV11-2	once	TRBJ1-1	-	TGTGCCAGCAGCTTTGTCAGCCCCGGGGCTGAAGCTTTCTTT	CASSFVSPGAEAFF
TRBV5-1	-	TRBJ2-1	-	TGCGCCAGCAGCTTGGTTGGGACAAGAGAGGATGAGCAGTTCTTC	CASSLVGTREDEQFF
TRBV2	-	TRBJ1-2	TRBD1	TGTGCCAGCAGTGAAGCGGGACAGGTCTATGGCTACACCTTC	CASSEAGQVYGYTF
TRBV9	-	TRBJ2-3	-	TGTGCCAGCAGCGTAGCTGGGCAGGGGCAAAGCACAGATACGCAGTATTTT	CASSVAGQGQSTDTQYF
TRBV6-1	-	TRBJ2-6	-	TGTGCCAGCAGTGAAACCTGGGCGGGGGCCAACGTCCTGACTTTC	CASSETWAGANVLTF
TRBV6-5	-	TRBJ1-3	-	TGTGCCAGCATCATCTCGGAGGTATCTGGAAACACCATATATTTT	CASIISEVSGNTIYF
TRBV10-2	-	TRBJ2-7	TRBD1	TGCGCCAGCAGGAACCTGGGACAGGGACGCTACGAGCAGTACTTC	CASRNLGQGRYEQYF
TRBV30	few	TRBJ2-7	TRBD2	TGTGCCTGGACGGGACTAAGCTACGGACAGTACTTC	CAWTGLSYGQYF
TRBV20-1	few	TRBJ1-1	-	TGCAGTGCTCCCGGTCGCACTGAAGCTTTCTTT	CSAPGRTEAFF
TRBV3-1/TRBV3-2	once	TRBJ1-4	TRBD1	TGTGCCAGCAGCCAACCGGGGACAGCTAATGAAAAACTGTTTTTT	CASSQPGTANEKLFF
TRBV19	-	TRBJ1-4	-	TGTGCCAGTAGTATAGGAACAGGGATGGCTAATGAAAAACTGTTTTTT	CASSIGTGMANEKLFF
TRBV11-2	-	TRBJ1-1	-	TGTGCCAGCAGCACCAGACAGATGAACACTGAAGCTTTCTTT	CASSTRQMNTEAFF